The 2 T cell receptor beta chains in this list originate from one sample, sequenced in a study of response to subunit inactivated influenza vaccine. From the RT-PCR reads, TCRdb called clonotypes with MiXCR, one entry per CDR3 protein. The sample holds more than 450,000 distinct CDR3 sequences, about 10% seen once. These data are also associated with another study on T cells expressing NK-cell markers. From that paper: Generation of TCR beta cDNA was performed by 5'RACE template switching incorporating UMIs.

Sequencing used PBMCs from blood, obtained on the day of vaccination. The receptors derive from a man aged 50 or older who received an inactivated influenza vaccine.

This clonotype has just a few counts. This chain links TRBV2 with TRBJ1-1, with 9 bases aligning to TRBD1. This CDR3 is 13 amino acids long. Unmatched junction bases numbered 4, after V lost 6 bases and J lost 5 bases. Germline V gene data show CDR1 as SNHLY and CDR2 as FYNNEI. For the CDR3, the DNA is TGTGCCAGCAGCGGGACAGGGTATACTGAAGCTTTCTTT. Amino acid sequence: CASSGTGYTEAFF.

The gene calls are TRBV19 and TRBJ2-3; D is ambiguous. V shed 6 bases and J shed 3 bases, with 10 bases lying between them. Germline assignment: CDR1 LNHDA and CDR2 SQIVND (reference sequence). The CDR3 runs 13 residues. The CDR3 loop reads CASRGLGTDTQYF. The CDR3 DNA follows: TGTGCCAGTAGGGGCCTGGGGACAGATACGCAGTATTTT.